These T cell receptor beta chains were read from a single sample in a study of T cells in Graves' hyperthyroidism and ophthalmopathy. TCRdb redid the calling of the multiplex PCR reads with MiXCR, one entry per CDR3 protein. This sample carries 380,000 or so distinct CDR3 sequences, 13% of them seen once, and the ten largest clones take less than 25%. Material: blood. The receptors here all came from a young man with Graves' hyperthyroidism that later progressed to Graves' ophthalmopathy. Each CDR3 is given with its conserved first and last residue. A D gene is named only where the DNA matches it firmly. Where a row states a size, it is once, few, many or the class of an expanded clone; other rows omit it.

TGTGCCAGCAGTTTAGGACTAGCGGGCGGAGAGCAGTACTTC | CASSLGLAGGEQYF | TRBD2 | TRBV12-3/TRBV12-4 | many | TRBJ2-7
TGTGCCAGCAGCCAAGAGAGGCAGGGGGACACTGAAGCTTTCTTT | CASSQERQGDTEAFF | TRBD1 | TRBV4-2 | few | TRBJ1-1
TGTGCCAGCAGCCCCAGACGGGGGGGGTGGAACACTGAAGCTTTCTTT | CASSPRRGGWNTEAFF | . | TRBV6-2/TRBV6-3 | many | TRBJ1-1
TGTGCCAGCAGCTTAGGTGGCAGCCGGGCTAACGACGAGCAGTACTTC | CASSLGGSRANDEQYF | . | TRBV7-2 | . | TRBJ2-7
TGTGCCAGCAGCTCCTTAAGGACAGGGGGCGATGGCTACACCTTC | CASSSLRTGGDGYTF | TRBD1 | TRBV11-2 | many | TRBJ1-2
TGTGCCAGCAGCCGCGCGGACAGGGAAGGGTATGGCTACACCTTC | CASSRADREGYGYTF | TRBD1 | TRBV7-9 | many | TRBJ1-2
TGTGCCACCAGCAGAGAGGGGACAGGTTACTATGGCTACACCTTC | CATSREGTGYYGYTF | TRBD1 | TRBV15 | many | TRBJ1-2
TGTGCCAGCAGCACCCCTCAGGGGGCGCGCACCGGGGAGCTGTTTTTT | CASSTPQGARTGELFF | TRBD1 | TRBV11-2 | . | TRBJ2-2
TGTGCCAGCAGTGGTAGAGGTTGGCCCGGGAGCAATCAGCCCCAGCATTTT | CASSGRGWPGSNQPQHF | . | TRBV12-3/TRBV12-4 | many | TRBJ1-5
TGTGCCAGCAGTTCATTAAAGGGGGTGGTATGGTCACCCCTCCACTTT | CASSSLKGVVWSPLHF | . | TRBV28 | many | TRBJ1-6
TGTGCCAGCAGCCCAGGTGTCGGGGAGCTGTTTTTT | CASSPGVGELFF | . | TRBV11-2 | many | TRBJ2-2
TGTGCCAGCAGCCAAGGGGGTGGTCCCCTCCACTTT | CASSQGGGPLHF | . | TRBV3-1 | many | TRBJ1-6
TGCAGCGGTTTACTAGCTCCGGAGACCCAGTACTTC | CSGLLAPETQYF | . | TRBV29-1 | many | TRBJ2-5
TGCAGTGCTAGAGATCTACCACGCGAGTATTTT | CSARDLPREYF | . | TRBV20-1 | many | TRBJ2-3
TGCGCCAACAGCTTGGTCGGGAGAACAGACAATGAGCAGTTCTTC | CANSLVGRTDNEQFF | . | TRBV5-1 | . | TRBJ2-1
TGCGCCAGCAGCTTGGGCAGGGGGGTAAGGAACACTGAAGCTTTCTTT | CASSLGRGVRNTEAFF | TRBD1 | TRBV5-1 | . | TRBJ1-1
TGCGCCAGCCGGCTTGGGGCAGGGGCTTTTTACGAGCAGTACTTC | CASRLGAGAFYEQYF | . | TRBV5-1 | many | TRBJ2-7
TGTGCCTTTAGGACAGGGGGCTTGTATGGCTACACCTTC | CAFRTGGLYGYTF | TRBD1 | TRBV30 | . | TRBJ1-2
TGTGCCAGCAGTGAACTCAGTGGGGGGGGACTAGCGGGAGGAGAAGCTTCCAATGAGCAGTTCTTC | CASSELSGGGLAGGEASNEQFF | TRBD2 | TRBV6-1 | many | TRBJ2-1
TGTGCCAGCAGAGGAGCTCAACCGACAGGGGACTACGAGCAGTACTTC | CASRGAQPTGDYEQYF | TRBD1 | TRBV6-2/TRBV6-3 | . | TRBJ2-7